What follows are 11 T cell receptor beta chains derived from one specimen sequenced in a study of T cell repertoires in cytomegalovirus infection. The antigens these receptors bind are not known. One entry per CDR3 protein results from TCRdb running MiXCR on the reads. Of approximately 81,000 distinct CDR3 sequences in the sample, about 24% were seen once. Sequencing used CD8+ T cells from cultured PBMCs, obtained from culture after CMV antigen stimulation. These receptors came from a human donor in good health (CMV status not recorded). Some clones in this sample may be carry-over from other donors' samples.

The chain combines TRBV5-6 with TRBJ1-1; no reliable D call. Looked up from germline, CDR1 is SGHDT and CDR2 is YYEEEE. Deletions cut 0 bases from V and 5 bases from J, with 11 bases between. The CDR3 contains 14 residues. CDR3 region: CASSLAGLGTEAFF. Written as DNA, the CDR3 is TGTGCCAGCAGCTTGGCGGGGTTGGGGACTGAAGCTTTCTTT. The full variable domain, its missing parts supplied by reference TRBV5-6 and TRBJ1-1, is DAGVTQSPTHLIKTRGQQVTLRCSPKSGHDTVSWYQQALGQGPQFIFQYYEEEERQRGNFPDRFSGHQFPNYSSELNVNALLLGDSALYLCASSLAGLGTEAFFGQGTRLTVV.

This clonotype was counted at least ten times. The rearrangement joins TRBV19 to TRBJ2-7, with D perhaps being TRBD1 or TRBD2 (5 bases each). Germline V gene sequence: CDR1 LNHDA, CDR2 SQIVND (reference sequence). The CDR3 totals 13 residues. V lost 5 bases and J 6 bases, leaving 14 bases between the germline ends. As DNA, the CDR3 is TGTGCCAGTAGTTGGGGGTTAGAGTTCGAGCAGTACTTC. The encoded protein is CASSWGLEFEQYF.

The chain joins TRBV11-2 to TRBJ2-5; D may be TRBD1 or TRBD2 (5 bases each). This CDR3 region has 15 residues. Germline V CDR1 and CDR2: SGHAT, FQNNGV. Trimming stripped 3 bases from V and 0 bases from J, with 11 bases between. The CDR3 bases are TGTGCCAGCAGCTTTGGGGGAACCTACCAAGAGACCCAGTACTTC. Amino acid sequence: CASSFGGTYQETQYF.

This clonotype was seen a handful of times. The chain has TRBV6-2 or TRBV6-3 and TRBJ1-1, with TRBD1 matching over 8 bases. CDR3 length: 13 residues. V was clipped by 7 bases and J by 4 bases; unmatched bases: 5. Germline lookup yields CDR1 MNHEY and CDR2 SVGEGT. This chain's CDR3 is CASTPDRATEAFF. For the CDR3, the DNA is TGTGCCAGCACCCCGGACAGGGCCACTGAAGCTTTCTTT.

This clonotype was seen at least ten times. The chain joins TRBV4-1 to TRBJ2-7; the match to TRBD2 covers 9 bases. V trimming: 0 bases; J trimming: 2 bases; junction bases outside the gene matches: 2. The germline CDR1 and CDR2 sequences are MGHRA and YSYEKL. CDR3 length: 15 amino acids. The CDR3 DNA reads as TGCGCCAGCAGCCAAGAACTAGCGGGCACCTACGAGCAGTACTTC. This sequence encodes CASSQELAGTYEQYF.

The sample holds many counts of this clonotype. The V gene is TRBV4-1, the J gene TRBJ2-3; possible D gene TRBD2, 5 bases. Per germline, CDR1 MGHRA and CDR2 YSYEKL. This CDR3 comprises 17 residues. The V gene lost 0 bases and the J gene lost 0 bases, with 13 bases spanning the gap. The CDR3 spells CASSQDTAGLSTDTQYF. CDR3 in DNA: TGCGCCAGCAGCCAAGACACCGCGGGTCTTAGCACAGATACGCAGTATTTT.

At least ten counts were recorded for this clonotype. The V call is TRBV7-9, the J call TRBJ2-7; 8 positions agree with TRBD1. V dropped 5 bases and J dropped 1; count of bases not matched to a gene: 7. CDR1 is SEHNR, CDR2 FQNEAQ, per germline (reference sequence). There are 15 residues in the CDR3. The CDR3 here is CASSLRQGASYEQYF. Here the CDR3 DNA reads TGTGCCAGCAGCCTTCGGCAGGGGGCATCCTACGAGCAGTACTTC.

A few counts support this clonotype. The chain recombines TRBV19 with TRBJ2-1; D perhaps matches TRBD1 (6 bases). Trimming stripped 0 bases from V and 1 base from J, with 7 bases between. The CDR3 has 15 amino acids. CDR1 LNHDA and CDR2 SQIVND come from the germline V gene (reference sequence). The CDR3 region has the DNA TGTGCCAGTAGTATAGATCAGGGGTCCTACAATGAGCAGTTCTTC. Its protein is CASSIDQGSYNEQFF.

This clonotype appeared many times. The rearrangement uses TRBV7-6 and TRBJ2-1, with D unclear. Trimming shortened V by 4 bases and J by 7 bases, and 8 bases separated the two germline ends. The CDR3 has 12 amino acids. Looked up from germline, CDR1 is SGHVS and CDR2 is FNYEAQ. CDR3 region: CASSSLANEQFF. The CDR3 nucleotides read TGTGCCAGCAGCTCCTTAGCTAATGAGCAGTTCTTC.

The CDR3 bases are TGTGCCAGCGTGGCGGGGGGTACCGGGGAGCTGTTTTTT. Translating it yields CASVAGGTGELFF. The chain has TRBV9 and TRBJ2-2; TRBD2 matches 8 bases. The length of the CDR3 is 13 residues. Trimming at V came to 7 bases and at J to 5 bases, leaving 4 bases not matched to a gene. Per the germline V gene, CDR1 is SGDLS and CDR2 is YYNGEE.

The J gene is TRBJ2-2, the V gene TRBV12-3 or TRBV12-4; no reliable D call. The CDR3 length is 16 residues. Trimming stripped 5 bases from V and 1 base from J, with 14 bases between. The CDR3 spells CASSTGIRQNTGELFF. CDR3 in DNA: TGTGCCAGCAGTACCGGTATTCGACAGAACACCGGGGAGCTGTTTTTT.